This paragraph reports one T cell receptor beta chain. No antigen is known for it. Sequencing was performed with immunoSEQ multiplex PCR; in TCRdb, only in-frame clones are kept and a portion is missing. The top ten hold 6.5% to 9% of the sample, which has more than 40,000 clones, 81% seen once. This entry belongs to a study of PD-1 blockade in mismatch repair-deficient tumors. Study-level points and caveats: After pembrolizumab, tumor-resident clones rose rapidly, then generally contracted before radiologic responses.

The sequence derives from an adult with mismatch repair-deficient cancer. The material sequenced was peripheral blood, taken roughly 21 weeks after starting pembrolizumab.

The CDR3 DNA reads as TGTGCCACGAACCGGGGGGCCCCCACCCACAATGAGCAGTTCTTC. This gives the protein CATNRGAPTHNEQFF. The chain uses TRBV25-1 and TRBJ2-1; D is possibly TRBD2 (7 bases). Trimming removed 10 bases at V and 5 bases at J, with 21 bases between. This CDR3 spans 15 amino acids. Germline-derived CDR1 and CDR2 are MGHDK and SYGVNS. The full variable domain, rest sourced from reference TRBV25-1 and TRBJ2-1, is EADIYQTPRYLVIGTGKKITLECSQTMGHDKMYWYQQDPGMELHLIHYSYGVNSTEKGDLSSESTVSRIRTEHFPLTLESARPSHTSQYLCATNRGAPTHNEQFFGPGTRLTVL.